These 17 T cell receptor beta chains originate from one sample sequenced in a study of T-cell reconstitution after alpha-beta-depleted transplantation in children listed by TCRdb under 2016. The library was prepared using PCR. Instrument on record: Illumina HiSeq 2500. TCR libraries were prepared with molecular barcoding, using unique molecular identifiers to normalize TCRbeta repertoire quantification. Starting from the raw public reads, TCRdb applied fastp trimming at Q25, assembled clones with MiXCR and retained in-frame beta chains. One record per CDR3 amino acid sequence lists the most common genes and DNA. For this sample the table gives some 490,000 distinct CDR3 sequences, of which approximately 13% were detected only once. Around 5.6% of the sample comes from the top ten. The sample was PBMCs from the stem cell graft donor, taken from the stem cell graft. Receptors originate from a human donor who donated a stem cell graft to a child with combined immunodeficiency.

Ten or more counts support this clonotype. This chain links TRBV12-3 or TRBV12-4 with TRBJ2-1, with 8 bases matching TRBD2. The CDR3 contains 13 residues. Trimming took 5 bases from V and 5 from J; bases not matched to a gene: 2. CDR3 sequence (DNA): TGTGCCAGCAGTGTGACTAGCGACAATGAGCAGTTCTTC. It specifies CASSVTSDNEQFF.

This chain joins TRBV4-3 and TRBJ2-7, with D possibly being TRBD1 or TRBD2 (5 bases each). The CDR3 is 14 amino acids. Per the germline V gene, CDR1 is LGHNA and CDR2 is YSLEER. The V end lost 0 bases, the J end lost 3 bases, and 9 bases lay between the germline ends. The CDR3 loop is CASSQDGAGYEQYF. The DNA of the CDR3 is TGCGCCAGCAGCCAAGACGGGGCCGGCTACGAGCAGTACTTC.

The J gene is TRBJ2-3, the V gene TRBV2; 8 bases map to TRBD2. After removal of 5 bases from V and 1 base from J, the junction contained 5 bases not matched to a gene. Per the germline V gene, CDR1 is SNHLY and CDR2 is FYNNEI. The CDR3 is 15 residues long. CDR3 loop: CASSWLRGGTDTQYF. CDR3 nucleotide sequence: TGTGCCAGCAGTTGGTTGCGGGGGGGCACAGATACGCAGTATTTT. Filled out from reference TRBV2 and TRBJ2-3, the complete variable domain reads EPEVTQTPSHQVTQMGQEVILRCVPISNHLYFYWYRQILGQKVEFLVSFYNNEISEKSEIFDDQFSVERPDGSNFTLKIRSTKLEDSAMYFCASSWLRGGTDTQYFGPGTRLTVL.

CDR3 loop: CASSPGTGENSPLHF. The CDR3 nucleotides read TGCGCCAGCAGCCCTGGGACAGGGGAGAATTCACCCCTCCACTTT. The chain is built from TRBV4-3 and TRBJ1-6, with 10 positions matching TRBD1. J was trimmed by 7 bases and V by 4 bases; bases with no gene match: 4. The CDR3 sequence is 15 residues long. From germline, CDR1 is LGHNA and CDR2 YSLEER.

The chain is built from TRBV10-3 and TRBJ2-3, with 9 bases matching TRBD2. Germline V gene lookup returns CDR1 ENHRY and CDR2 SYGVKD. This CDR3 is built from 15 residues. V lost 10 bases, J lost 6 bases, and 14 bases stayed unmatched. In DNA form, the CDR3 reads TGTGCCACCTCCCGGCGGGGGGGTCCTACTGATACGCAGTATTTT. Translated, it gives CATSRRGGPTDTQYF.

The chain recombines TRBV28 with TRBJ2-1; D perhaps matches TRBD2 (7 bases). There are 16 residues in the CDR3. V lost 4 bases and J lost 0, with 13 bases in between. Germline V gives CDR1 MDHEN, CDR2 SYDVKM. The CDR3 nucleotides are TGTGCCAGCAGTTCGAACGGGGGGCCCTCCTACAATGAGCAGTTCTTC. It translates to CASSSNGGPSYNEQFF.

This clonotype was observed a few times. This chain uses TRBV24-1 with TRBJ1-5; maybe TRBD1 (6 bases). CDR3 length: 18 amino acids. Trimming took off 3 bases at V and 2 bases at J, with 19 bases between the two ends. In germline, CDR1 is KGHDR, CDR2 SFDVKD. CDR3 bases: TGTGCCACCAGTGATCCCCAGGGTGGGGGCAATGGCAATCAGCCCCAGCATTTT. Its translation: CATSDPQGGGNGNQPQHF.

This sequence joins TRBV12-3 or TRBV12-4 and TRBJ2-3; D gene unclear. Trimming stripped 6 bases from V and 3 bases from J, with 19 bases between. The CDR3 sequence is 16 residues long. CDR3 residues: CASSPSLRLTTDTQYF. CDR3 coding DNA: TGTGCCAGCAGCCCGTCGCTAAGGCTAACGACAGATACGCAGTATTTT.

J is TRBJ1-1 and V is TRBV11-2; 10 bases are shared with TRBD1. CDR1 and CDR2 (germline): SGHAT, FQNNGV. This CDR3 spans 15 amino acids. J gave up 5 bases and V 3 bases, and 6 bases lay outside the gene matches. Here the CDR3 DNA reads TGTGCCAGCAGCTTCGACAGGGGGCGAAGTACTGAAGCTTTCTTT. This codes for CASSFDRGRSTEAFF.

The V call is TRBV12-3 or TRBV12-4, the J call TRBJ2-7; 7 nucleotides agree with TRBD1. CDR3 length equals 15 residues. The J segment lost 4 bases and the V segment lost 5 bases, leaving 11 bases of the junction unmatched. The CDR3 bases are TGTGCCAGCAGTGCGATCGACAGGGATCCTTACGAGCAGTACTTC. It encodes CASSAIDRDPYEQYF.

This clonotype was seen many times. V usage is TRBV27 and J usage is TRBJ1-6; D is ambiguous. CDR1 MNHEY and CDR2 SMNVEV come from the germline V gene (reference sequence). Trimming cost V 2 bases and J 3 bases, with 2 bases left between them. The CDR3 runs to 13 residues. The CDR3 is CASSLDYNSPLHF. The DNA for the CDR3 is TGTGCCAGCAGTTTAGACTATAATTCACCCCTCCACTTT.

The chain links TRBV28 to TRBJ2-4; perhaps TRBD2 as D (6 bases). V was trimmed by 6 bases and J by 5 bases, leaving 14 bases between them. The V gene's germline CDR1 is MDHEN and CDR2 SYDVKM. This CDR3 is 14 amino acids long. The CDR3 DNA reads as TGTGCCAGCAGGTTGGGAGGCCCTCAAAACATTCAGTACTTC. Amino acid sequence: CASRLGGPQNIQYF.

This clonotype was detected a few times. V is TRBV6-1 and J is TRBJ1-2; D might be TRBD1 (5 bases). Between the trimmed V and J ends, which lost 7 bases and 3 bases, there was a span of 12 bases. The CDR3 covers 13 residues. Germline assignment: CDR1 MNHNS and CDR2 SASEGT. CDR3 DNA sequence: TGTGCCAGCAAGGGGCCCGGCCACTATGGCTACACCTTC. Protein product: CASKGPGHYGYTF.

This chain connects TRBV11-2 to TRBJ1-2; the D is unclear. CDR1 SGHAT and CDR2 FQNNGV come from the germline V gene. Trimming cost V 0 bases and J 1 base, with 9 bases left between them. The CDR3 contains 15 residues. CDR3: CASSLEAKFNYGYTF. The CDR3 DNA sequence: TGTGCCAGCAGCTTAGAGGCCAAATTTAACTATGGCTACACCTTC.

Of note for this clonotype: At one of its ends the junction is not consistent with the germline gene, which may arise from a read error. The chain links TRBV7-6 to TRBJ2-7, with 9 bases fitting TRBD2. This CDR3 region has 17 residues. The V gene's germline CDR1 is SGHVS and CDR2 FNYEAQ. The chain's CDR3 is CASSLAPRIAGEQEQYF. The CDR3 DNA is TGTGCTAGCAGCTTAGCTCCTAGGATAGCGGGGGAGCAAGAGCAGTACTTC. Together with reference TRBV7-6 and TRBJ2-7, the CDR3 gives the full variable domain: GAGVSQSPRYKVTKRGQDVALRCDPISGHVSLYWYRQALGQGPEFLTYFNYEAQQDKSGLPNDRFSAERPEGSISTLTIQRTEQRDSAMYRCASSLAPRIAGEQEQYFGPGTRLTVT.

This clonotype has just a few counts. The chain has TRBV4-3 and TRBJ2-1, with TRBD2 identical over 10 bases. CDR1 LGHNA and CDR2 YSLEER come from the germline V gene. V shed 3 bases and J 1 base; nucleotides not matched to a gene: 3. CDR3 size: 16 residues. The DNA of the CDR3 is TGCGCCAGCAGCCAGAGCGGGAGGGTGTCCTACAATGAGCAGTTCTTC. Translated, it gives CASSQSGRVSYNEQFF.

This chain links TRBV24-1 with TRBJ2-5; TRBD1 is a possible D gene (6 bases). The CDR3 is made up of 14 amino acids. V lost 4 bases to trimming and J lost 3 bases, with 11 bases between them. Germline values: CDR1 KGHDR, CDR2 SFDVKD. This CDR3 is CATSELDSEETQYF. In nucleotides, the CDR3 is TGTGCCACCAGTGAATTGGACAGCGAAGAGACCCAGTACTTC.